This record looks at one TCR beta chain sequence and its context. The sample comes from a study of blood T cell repertoires in COVID-19. The V gene's germline CDR1 is SNHLY and CDR2 FYNNEI. Trimming took 4 bases from V and 7 from J; bases not matched to a gene: 11. This CDR3 is 17 amino acids long. In the authors' workflow: Estimation of nucleated cell counts relied on the amplification of reference gene primers. Repertoires were generated with immunoSEQ multiplex PCR, while TCRdb's copy carries only in-frame clones and drops some. The D gene and trimming were derived from the DNA, and the V and J assignments and clone size from that table. The repertoire includes 90,000 or so clones, about 91% of them detected once, and around 0.47% sits in the top ten.

The chain uses TRBV2 and TRBJ2-2; 11 bases match TRBD2. Sequenced: peripheral blood. The source is a man in his 60s with acute or convalescent COVID-19. The CDR3 DNA reads as TGTGCCAGCAGTGCCGAACTAGCGGGAGTAGGTGGCGGGGAGCTGTTTTTT. It is translated as CASSAELAGVGGGELFF.